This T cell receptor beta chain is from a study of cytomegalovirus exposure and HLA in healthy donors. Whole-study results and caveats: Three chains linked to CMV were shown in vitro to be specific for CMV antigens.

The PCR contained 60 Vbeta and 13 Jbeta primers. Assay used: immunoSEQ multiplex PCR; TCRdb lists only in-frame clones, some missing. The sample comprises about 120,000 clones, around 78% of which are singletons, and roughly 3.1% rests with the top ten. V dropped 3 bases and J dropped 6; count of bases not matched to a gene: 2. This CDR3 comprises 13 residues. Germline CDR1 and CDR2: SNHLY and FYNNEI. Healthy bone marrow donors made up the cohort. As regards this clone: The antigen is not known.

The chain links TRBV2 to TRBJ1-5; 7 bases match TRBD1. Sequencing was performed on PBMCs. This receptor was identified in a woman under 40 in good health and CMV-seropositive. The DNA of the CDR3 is TGTGCCAGCAGTGAGACAGGGACTCAGCCCCAGCATTTT. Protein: CASSETGTQPQHF.